The entry that follows covers one T cell receptor (beta chain) sequence. Its antigen is undetermined. Other DNA sequences within the sample encode an identical CDR3. The data originate from a study of shared clonotypes between healthy human individuals. Study at large: Three CD4 naive, three CD4 memory, two CD8 naive and one CD8 memory plate were used per donor.

Study conclusions and caveats: Roughly 5% of naive CD4 clonotypes were shared across a handful of donors.

Trimming removed 0 bases at V and 2 bases at J, with 8 bases between. The CDR3 runs 14 residues. In germline, CDR1 is LGHNA, CDR2 YSLEER. Naivety among CD8 cells was defined by CD45RO negativity and positive CCR7 selection, thereby excluding terminally differentiated effector memory CD45RA+ cells. The donors, healthy adults who were HIV-negative, had experienced no recent acute infections or vaccinations. Each subset's genomic DNA was split evenly across several immunoSEQ plates. Method: immunoSEQ multiplex PCR; TCRdb's copy keeps in-frame clones and lacks some. The sample has roughly 1,800,000 clones, approximately 94% seen once.

The sample was naive CD8+ T cells sorted from blood. The clonotype was recovered from a man in his late teens or twenties in good health. V usage is TRBV4-3 and J usage is TRBJ2-7; D uncertain. CDR3 loop: CASSQDAGAYEQYF. CDR3 bases: TGCGCCAGCAGCCAAGATGCTGGCGCCTACGAGCAGTACTTC.